This T cell receptor beta chain was observed in a study of T cells after yellow fever vaccination. TCRdb called the 5' RACE reads again in MiXCR, with one record for every CDR3 protein. The table records 27,000 or so distinct CDR3 sequences, 4% to 5% of them present only once. This clonotype was seen many times. Sequenced here: PBMCs, either bulk or a sorted T-cell subset (CD4+, CD8+, memory, or dextramer-sorted; not recorded which), sampled on the day of the yellow fever booster vaccination. The sequence derives from a man aged 18 to 30 who received the YFV17D yellow fever vaccine.

The CDR3 sequence is CASSLTSGVNNEQFF. CDR3 bases: TGTGCCAGCAGCTTGACTAGCGGGGTCAACAATGAGCAGTTCTTC. The V gene is TRBV7-9, the J gene TRBJ2-1, with 11 positions matching TRBD2. V lost 3 bases and J lost 5; bases outside the gene matches: 3. The CDR3 contains 15 residues. The germline CDR1 and CDR2 sequences are SEHNR and FQNEAQ (reference sequence).